The 9 T cell receptor beta chains in this list originate from one sample, sequenced in a study of T cells after yellow fever vaccination (dated by TCRdb to about 2019). This sample's treatment or condition label indicates: live attenuated yellow fever vaccine strain. Libraries were built with 5' RACE. The listed sequencing device is Illumina HiSeq 2500. TCRdb applied fastp at Q25 and MiXCR to the public reads, then kept only in-frame beta chains. Identical CDR3 proteins give one entry, which carries the most common genes and DNA. This sample holds 200,000 to 300,000 distinct CDR3 sequences; 6.5% to 8.5% were observed only once. The ten top clones hold approximately 0.85% of the sample. The starting material was CD4+ T cells sorted from PBMCs, obtained 15 days after the yellow fever booster vaccination. These receptors were taken from a man younger than 40 who received the YFV17D yellow fever vaccine.

This clonotype was counted between two and nine times. The V call is TRBV7-2, the J call TRBJ1-5, with D maybe TRBD1 (5 bases). The CDR3 contains 14 residues. Deletions cut 2 bases from V and 7 bases from J, with 12 bases between. Germline V gene data show CDR1 as SGHTA and CDR2 as FQGNSA. The CDR3 sequence is CASSLQGTGQPQHF. The DNA for the CDR3 is TGTGCCAGCAGCTTACAGGGAACGGGGCAGCCCCAGCATTTT.

This clonotype was counted at least ten times. The rearrangement uses TRBV7-2 and TRBJ2-5; D is perhaps TRBD1 (7 bases). V lost 5 bases and J lost 5, with 18 bases in between. The CDR3 is made up of 15 amino acids. Germline loops: CDR1 SGHTA, CDR2 FQGNSA. CDR3 loop: CASSAGQRWFETQYF. CDR3 bases: TGTGCCAGCAGCGCGGGACAGAGGTGGTTTGAGACCCAGTACTTC.

In its sample, this clonotype was seen a few times. The J gene is TRBJ2-7, the V gene TRBV5-6; D is perhaps TRBD1 (6 bases). The CDR3 length is 14 residues. Germline CDR1 is SGHDT and CDR2 is YYEEEE. Trimming took 3 bases from V and 4 from J, leaving 14 bases between them. CDR3 in amino acids: CASSWGQVGYEQYF. Written as DNA, the CDR3 is TGTGCCAGCAGCTGGGGGCAAGTGGGATACGAGCAGTACTTC.

This clonotype was recorded a few times. The V gene is TRBV5-1, the J gene TRBJ1-1; D is possibly TRBD1 (6 bases). Trimming left V 2 bases short and J 2 bases short, with 10 bases between. The germline CDR1 and CDR2 sequences are SGHRS and YFSETQ. This CDR3 has 14 amino acids. The CDR3 nucleotides are TGCGCCAGCAGCTTCGGGGGGCCTAACACTGAAGCTTTCTTT. Translating it yields CASSFGGPNTEAFF.

This clonotype has just a few counts. The chain uses TRBV6-1 and TRBJ1-3; D gene uncertain. This CDR3 region has 17 residues. V shed 2 bases and J shed 2 bases, with 16 bases lying between them. Germline V CDR1 and CDR2: MNHNS, SASEGT. DNA for the CDR3: TGTGCCAGCAGTGAATTCCCCTCGGGAGGAACTGGAAACACCATATATTTT. This codes for CASSEFPSGGTGNTIYF.

A few counts support this clonotype. J is TRBJ2-3 and V is TRBV7-2; D gene uncertain. The germline V gene has CDR1 SGHTA and CDR2 FQGNSA. V was clipped by 5 bases and J by 4 bases, with 22 bases between them. The CDR3 runs 17 residues. DNA for the CDR3: TGTGCCAGCAGCCCTCAATTCCCACAGTATGGCTCAGATACGCAGTATTTT. It yields the protein CASSPQFPQYGSDTQYF. The whole variable domain, filled in from reference TRBV7-2 and TRBJ2-3, reads GAGVSQSPSNKVTEKGKDVELRCDPISGHTALYWYRQSLGQGLEFLIYFQGNSAPDKSGLPSDRFSAERTGGSVSTLTIQRTQQEDSAVYLCASSPQFPQYGSDTQYFGPGTRLTVL.

This clonotype was counted ten times or more. V is TRBV29-1 and J is TRBJ2-5; the D call may be TRBD1 or TRBD2 (6 bases each). The germline CDR1 and CDR2 sequences are SQVTM and ANQGSEA. This CDR3 comprises 15 residues. Trimming shortened V by 6 bases and J by 5 bases, and 22 bases separated the two germline ends. The CDR3 here is CSVTGEKGVRETQYF. In DNA form, the CDR3 reads TGCAGCGTGACGGGGGAAAAGGGGGTGCGGGAGACCCAGTACTTC.

This clonotype was recorded many times. This rearrangement joins TRBV5-1 to TRBJ2-7; D call uncertain. The V end lost 1 base, the J end lost 5 bases, and 10 bases lay between the germline ends. CDR1 is SGHRS and CDR2 is YFSETQ in the germline V gene. The CDR3 runs to 13 residues. CDR3 protein: CASSLPGVDEQYF. The CDR3 DNA reads as TGCGCCAGCAGCTTGCCTGGGGTGGACGAGCAGTACTTC.

The V call is TRBV10-3, the J call TRBJ2-2; tentatively, D is TRBD1 (5 bases). Germline CDR1 is ENHRY and CDR2 is SYGVKD. Between the trimmed V and J ends, which lost 0 bases and 6 bases, there was a span of 14 bases. The CDR3 is 16 amino acids. In DNA form, the CDR3 reads TGTGCCATCAGTGAGTCGAACCTCCTCAGGGCCGGGGAGCTGTTTTTT. Encoded protein: CAISESNLLRAGELFF.